One and the same sample provided the 14 T cell receptor beta chains below, sequenced in a study of persistence of HIV-infected CD4 T cells. Lysates of CMV-infected fibroblasts at 10 ug/mL stimulated these cells. Sorted nonresponding memory CD4+ T cells were CD40L-negative, CD69-negative, CD45RO-high. This was the immunoSEQ version 4 assay in survey mode. Assay used: immunoSEQ multiplex PCR; TCRdb lists only in-frame clones, some missing. The table has about 48,000 clones, around 75% seen once. Their antigens remain unidentified. The sample in question was CD4+ T cells sorted from PBMCs after approximately 20-hour stimulation, obtained from a patient who received antiretroviral therapy. These receptors came from an adult man with HIV who was CMV-seropositive.

This clone was detected a few times. The gene calls are TRBV11-3 and TRBJ2-5; no clear D gene. V lost 1 base and J 0 bases, leaving 3 bases between the germline ends. The germline V gene has CDR1 SGHNT and CDR2 YENEEA. The CDR3 consists of 13 residues. CDR3 DNA sequence: TGTGCCAGCAGCTTAGGAAACCAAGAGACCCAGTACTTC. Translating it yields CASSLGNQETQYF. Full variable domain (outside the CDR3, taken from reference TRBV11-3 and TRBJ2-5): EAGVVQSPRYKIIEKKQPVAFWCNPISGHNTLYWYLQNLGQGPELLIRYENEEAVDDSQLPKDRFSAERLKGVDSTLKIQPAELGDSAVYLCASSLGNQETQYFGPGTRLLVL.

This clone was picked up one time. The chain combines TRBV7-6 with TRBJ1-4; the D gene is possibly TRBD1 (5 bases). CDR1 and CDR2 (germline): SGHVS, FNYEAQ. Trimming left V 5 bases short and J 8 bases short, with 18 bases between. The CDR3 runs 15 residues. The chain's CDR3 is CASSLGTSVWEKLFF. The DNA for the CDR3 is TGTGCCAGCAGCCTAGGGACCAGCGTTTGGGAAAAACTGTTTTTT.

The gene calls are TRBV3-1 (or the pseudogene TRBV3-2) and TRBJ2-7; D is undetermined. The CDR3 length is 12 residues. Germline CDR1 and CDR2: LGHDT and YNNKEL (reference sequence). Trimming left V 0 bases short and J 2 bases short, with 2 bases between. The CDR3 region has the DNA TGTGCCAGCAGCCAAGAGACCTACGAGCAGTACTTC. Protein product: CASSQETYEQYF.

The J gene is TRBJ2-7, the V gene TRBV4-1; D is unclear. In germline, CDR1 is MGHRA, CDR2 YSYEKL. The CDR3 length is 13 residues. V gave up 0 bases and J gave up 2 bases, with 5 bases separating them. The DNA of the CDR3 is TGCGCCAGCAGCCAAGAGACGCCCTACGAGCAGTACTTC. Encoded protein: CASSQETPYEQYF.

This sequence joins TRBV30 and TRBJ2-6; no reliable D call. Germline V gene data show CDR1 as GTSNPN and CDR2 as SVGIG (reference sequence). Trimming took off 1 base at V and 2 bases at J, with 12 bases between the two ends. CDR3 size: 16 residues. The CDR3 DNA is TGTGCCTGGAGTGCCTCCAGCAAGACTGGGGCCAACGTCCTGACTTTC. Translating gives CAWSASSKTGANVLTF.

This chain uses TRBV5-6 with TRBJ1-2; 8 bases fit TRBD1. This CDR3 comprises 13 residues. Germline V gives CDR1 SGHDT, CDR2 YYEEEE. V dropped 4 bases and J dropped 7; count of bases not matched to a gene: 6. The CDR3 spells CASSKDRVGGYTF. CDR3 nucleotide sequence: TGTGCCAGCAGCAAGGACAGGGTGGGTGGCTACACCTTC.

This clone is deemed medium-sized. V gene TRBV3-1 (or the pseudogene TRBV3-2) combines with J gene TRBJ1-5; D is unclear. Trimming shortened V by 2 bases and J by 4 bases, and 6 bases separated the two germline ends. Per germline, CDR1 LGHDT and CDR2 YNNKEL (reference sequence). There are 13 residues in the CDR3. CDR3 region: CASSQNENQPQHF. In DNA form, the CDR3 reads TGTGCCAGCAGCCAAAATGAGAATCAGCCCCAGCATTTT.

CDR3 DNA: TGTGCCAGCAAGGTAGCGGGAGGGAGCACAGATACGCAGTATTTT. Protein: CASKVAGGSTDTQYF. This chain joins TRBV25-1 and TRBJ2-3; TRBD2 agrees at 11 bases. The CDR3 runs 15 residues. CDR1 and CDR2 (germline): MGHDK, SYGVNS. The V gene end was trimmed by 7 bases and the J gene end by 0 bases; junction bases not matched to a gene: 3.

This rearrangement joins TRBV30 to TRBJ1-1; D is unclear. With 0 bases removed from V and 11 bases from J, the gap between germline ends came to 13 bases. There are 12 residues in the CDR3. Germline CDR1 reads GTSNPN; CDR2 reads SVGIG (reference sequence). In DNA form, the CDR3 reads TGTGCCTGGAGTGTACTGAGGCAGGCGGCTTTCTTT. This translates into CAWSVLRQAAFF.

The chain joins TRBV19 to TRBJ2-2, with 10 bases lining up with TRBD2. Germline V gives CDR1 LNHDA, CDR2 SQIVND (reference sequence). The junction had 6 bases not matched to a gene; V was cut back by 7 bases and J by 4 bases. CDR3 length: 15 residues. For the CDR3, the DNA is TGTGCCAGTAACGTAGCGGGGGGAATCACCGGGGAGCTGTTTTTT. Translation: CASNVAGGITGELFF.

The chain employs TRBV6-2 or TRBV6-3 and TRBJ2-7; D is possibly TRBD2 (7 bases). There are 15 residues in the CDR3. Looked up from germline, CDR1 is MNHEY and CDR2 is SVGEGT. V dropped 0 bases and J dropped 6 bases, with 15 bases sitting between them. The CDR3 spells CASSYSGGLVVEQYF. As DNA, the CDR3 is TGTGCCAGCAGTTACTCCGGGGGGCTGGTCGTCGAGCAGTACTTC.

J is TRBJ2-3 and V is TRBV19; TRBD1 aligns across 8 bases. With V trimmed by 1 base and J by 5 bases, 5 bases remained unmatched. Germline values: CDR1 LNHDA, CDR2 SQIVND (reference sequence). The CDR3 consists of 15 residues. CDR3 region: CASSIGDRGRDTQYF. The DNA for the CDR3 is TGTGCCAGTAGTATAGGAGACAGGGGAAGAGATACGCAGTATTTT.

The chain carries TRBV24-1 and TRBJ2-7, with D perhaps given as TRBD1 or TRBD2 (5 bases each). CDR3 length: 13 amino acids. The ends were cut back, 2 bases at V and 4 bases at J, with 8 bases in the middle. Germline CDR1 and CDR2: KGHDR and SFDVKD. The CDR3 is CATSDSEGYEQYF. The CDR3 DNA follows: TGTGCCACCAGTGATTCAGAGGGGTACGAGCAGTACTTC.

The CDR3 DNA sequence: TGTGCCAGCAGCACAGGGGGCTTCACCGGGGAGCTGTTTTTT. It translates to CASSTGGFTGELFF. The chain has TRBV6-5 and TRBJ2-2, with TRBD1 identical over 9 bases. Germline trimming cut 6 bases from V and 4 bases from J; bases unmatched to any gene: 3. This CDR3 region has 14 residues. Germline V gives CDR1 MNHEY, CDR2 SVGAGI.